The entry below describes one TCR beta chain. Its antigen is unidentified. CDR1 KGHSH and CDR2 LQKENI come from the germline V gene. Deletions cut 3 bases from V and 0 bases from J, with 7 bases between. The CDR3 has 14 amino acids. This entry comes from a study of OX40 agonist ivuxolimab in advanced cancers. Whole-study findings and limits: More expanded clones were seen, on average, in CD8+ T cells than in CD4+.

Here immunoSEQ multiplex PCR was the method, and the copy in TCRdb shows in-frame clones only, minus some. Found here are over 60,000 clones, 85% of them singletons; the top ten hold under 4.5%. The origin of this receptor is an adult with an advanced solid tumor such as melanoma, head and neck, liver or kidney cancer. This chain connects TRBV18 to TRBJ2-3; D gene uncertain. This specimen consisted of CD4+ or CD8+ T cells sorted from blood, obtained in a trial of the OX40 agonist ivuxolimab. Here the CDR3 reads CASSPVQSTDTQYF. CDR3 DNA: TGTGCCAGCTCACCCGTGCAGAGCACAGATACGCAGTATTTT.